This TCR beta chain was profiled in a study of CD8+ T cells in alopecia areata. The study, taken as a whole, reports: Tofacitinib did not eliminate many expanded lesional clones from scalp or blood.

Treatment denoted: oral pan-JAK inhibitor, 5-10 mg twice daily. J lost 4 bases, V lost 4 bases, and 4 bases had no gene match. The CDR3 sequence is 14 residues long. Germline V gives CDR1 LNHDA, CDR2 SQIVND (reference sequence). Extraction of RNA preceded its reverse transcription into cDNA, which served as the sequencing template. Method: immunoSEQ multiplex PCR; TCRdb's copy keeps in-frame clones and lacks some. The sample consists of roughly 190,000 clones, about 60% of them appearing once. A remark on this clone: Antigen unknown.

The starting material was CD4+ T cells sorted from blood, obtained at week 4, from a patient treated with tofacitinib. This clonotype originated in a human donor with alopecia areata. This chain links TRBV19 with TRBJ1-2, with 9 bases identical to TRBD1. The CDR3 region is CASSKGQGGYGYTF. The CDR3 region has the DNA TGTGCCAGTAGTAAGGGACAGGGCGGCTATGGCTACACCTTC.